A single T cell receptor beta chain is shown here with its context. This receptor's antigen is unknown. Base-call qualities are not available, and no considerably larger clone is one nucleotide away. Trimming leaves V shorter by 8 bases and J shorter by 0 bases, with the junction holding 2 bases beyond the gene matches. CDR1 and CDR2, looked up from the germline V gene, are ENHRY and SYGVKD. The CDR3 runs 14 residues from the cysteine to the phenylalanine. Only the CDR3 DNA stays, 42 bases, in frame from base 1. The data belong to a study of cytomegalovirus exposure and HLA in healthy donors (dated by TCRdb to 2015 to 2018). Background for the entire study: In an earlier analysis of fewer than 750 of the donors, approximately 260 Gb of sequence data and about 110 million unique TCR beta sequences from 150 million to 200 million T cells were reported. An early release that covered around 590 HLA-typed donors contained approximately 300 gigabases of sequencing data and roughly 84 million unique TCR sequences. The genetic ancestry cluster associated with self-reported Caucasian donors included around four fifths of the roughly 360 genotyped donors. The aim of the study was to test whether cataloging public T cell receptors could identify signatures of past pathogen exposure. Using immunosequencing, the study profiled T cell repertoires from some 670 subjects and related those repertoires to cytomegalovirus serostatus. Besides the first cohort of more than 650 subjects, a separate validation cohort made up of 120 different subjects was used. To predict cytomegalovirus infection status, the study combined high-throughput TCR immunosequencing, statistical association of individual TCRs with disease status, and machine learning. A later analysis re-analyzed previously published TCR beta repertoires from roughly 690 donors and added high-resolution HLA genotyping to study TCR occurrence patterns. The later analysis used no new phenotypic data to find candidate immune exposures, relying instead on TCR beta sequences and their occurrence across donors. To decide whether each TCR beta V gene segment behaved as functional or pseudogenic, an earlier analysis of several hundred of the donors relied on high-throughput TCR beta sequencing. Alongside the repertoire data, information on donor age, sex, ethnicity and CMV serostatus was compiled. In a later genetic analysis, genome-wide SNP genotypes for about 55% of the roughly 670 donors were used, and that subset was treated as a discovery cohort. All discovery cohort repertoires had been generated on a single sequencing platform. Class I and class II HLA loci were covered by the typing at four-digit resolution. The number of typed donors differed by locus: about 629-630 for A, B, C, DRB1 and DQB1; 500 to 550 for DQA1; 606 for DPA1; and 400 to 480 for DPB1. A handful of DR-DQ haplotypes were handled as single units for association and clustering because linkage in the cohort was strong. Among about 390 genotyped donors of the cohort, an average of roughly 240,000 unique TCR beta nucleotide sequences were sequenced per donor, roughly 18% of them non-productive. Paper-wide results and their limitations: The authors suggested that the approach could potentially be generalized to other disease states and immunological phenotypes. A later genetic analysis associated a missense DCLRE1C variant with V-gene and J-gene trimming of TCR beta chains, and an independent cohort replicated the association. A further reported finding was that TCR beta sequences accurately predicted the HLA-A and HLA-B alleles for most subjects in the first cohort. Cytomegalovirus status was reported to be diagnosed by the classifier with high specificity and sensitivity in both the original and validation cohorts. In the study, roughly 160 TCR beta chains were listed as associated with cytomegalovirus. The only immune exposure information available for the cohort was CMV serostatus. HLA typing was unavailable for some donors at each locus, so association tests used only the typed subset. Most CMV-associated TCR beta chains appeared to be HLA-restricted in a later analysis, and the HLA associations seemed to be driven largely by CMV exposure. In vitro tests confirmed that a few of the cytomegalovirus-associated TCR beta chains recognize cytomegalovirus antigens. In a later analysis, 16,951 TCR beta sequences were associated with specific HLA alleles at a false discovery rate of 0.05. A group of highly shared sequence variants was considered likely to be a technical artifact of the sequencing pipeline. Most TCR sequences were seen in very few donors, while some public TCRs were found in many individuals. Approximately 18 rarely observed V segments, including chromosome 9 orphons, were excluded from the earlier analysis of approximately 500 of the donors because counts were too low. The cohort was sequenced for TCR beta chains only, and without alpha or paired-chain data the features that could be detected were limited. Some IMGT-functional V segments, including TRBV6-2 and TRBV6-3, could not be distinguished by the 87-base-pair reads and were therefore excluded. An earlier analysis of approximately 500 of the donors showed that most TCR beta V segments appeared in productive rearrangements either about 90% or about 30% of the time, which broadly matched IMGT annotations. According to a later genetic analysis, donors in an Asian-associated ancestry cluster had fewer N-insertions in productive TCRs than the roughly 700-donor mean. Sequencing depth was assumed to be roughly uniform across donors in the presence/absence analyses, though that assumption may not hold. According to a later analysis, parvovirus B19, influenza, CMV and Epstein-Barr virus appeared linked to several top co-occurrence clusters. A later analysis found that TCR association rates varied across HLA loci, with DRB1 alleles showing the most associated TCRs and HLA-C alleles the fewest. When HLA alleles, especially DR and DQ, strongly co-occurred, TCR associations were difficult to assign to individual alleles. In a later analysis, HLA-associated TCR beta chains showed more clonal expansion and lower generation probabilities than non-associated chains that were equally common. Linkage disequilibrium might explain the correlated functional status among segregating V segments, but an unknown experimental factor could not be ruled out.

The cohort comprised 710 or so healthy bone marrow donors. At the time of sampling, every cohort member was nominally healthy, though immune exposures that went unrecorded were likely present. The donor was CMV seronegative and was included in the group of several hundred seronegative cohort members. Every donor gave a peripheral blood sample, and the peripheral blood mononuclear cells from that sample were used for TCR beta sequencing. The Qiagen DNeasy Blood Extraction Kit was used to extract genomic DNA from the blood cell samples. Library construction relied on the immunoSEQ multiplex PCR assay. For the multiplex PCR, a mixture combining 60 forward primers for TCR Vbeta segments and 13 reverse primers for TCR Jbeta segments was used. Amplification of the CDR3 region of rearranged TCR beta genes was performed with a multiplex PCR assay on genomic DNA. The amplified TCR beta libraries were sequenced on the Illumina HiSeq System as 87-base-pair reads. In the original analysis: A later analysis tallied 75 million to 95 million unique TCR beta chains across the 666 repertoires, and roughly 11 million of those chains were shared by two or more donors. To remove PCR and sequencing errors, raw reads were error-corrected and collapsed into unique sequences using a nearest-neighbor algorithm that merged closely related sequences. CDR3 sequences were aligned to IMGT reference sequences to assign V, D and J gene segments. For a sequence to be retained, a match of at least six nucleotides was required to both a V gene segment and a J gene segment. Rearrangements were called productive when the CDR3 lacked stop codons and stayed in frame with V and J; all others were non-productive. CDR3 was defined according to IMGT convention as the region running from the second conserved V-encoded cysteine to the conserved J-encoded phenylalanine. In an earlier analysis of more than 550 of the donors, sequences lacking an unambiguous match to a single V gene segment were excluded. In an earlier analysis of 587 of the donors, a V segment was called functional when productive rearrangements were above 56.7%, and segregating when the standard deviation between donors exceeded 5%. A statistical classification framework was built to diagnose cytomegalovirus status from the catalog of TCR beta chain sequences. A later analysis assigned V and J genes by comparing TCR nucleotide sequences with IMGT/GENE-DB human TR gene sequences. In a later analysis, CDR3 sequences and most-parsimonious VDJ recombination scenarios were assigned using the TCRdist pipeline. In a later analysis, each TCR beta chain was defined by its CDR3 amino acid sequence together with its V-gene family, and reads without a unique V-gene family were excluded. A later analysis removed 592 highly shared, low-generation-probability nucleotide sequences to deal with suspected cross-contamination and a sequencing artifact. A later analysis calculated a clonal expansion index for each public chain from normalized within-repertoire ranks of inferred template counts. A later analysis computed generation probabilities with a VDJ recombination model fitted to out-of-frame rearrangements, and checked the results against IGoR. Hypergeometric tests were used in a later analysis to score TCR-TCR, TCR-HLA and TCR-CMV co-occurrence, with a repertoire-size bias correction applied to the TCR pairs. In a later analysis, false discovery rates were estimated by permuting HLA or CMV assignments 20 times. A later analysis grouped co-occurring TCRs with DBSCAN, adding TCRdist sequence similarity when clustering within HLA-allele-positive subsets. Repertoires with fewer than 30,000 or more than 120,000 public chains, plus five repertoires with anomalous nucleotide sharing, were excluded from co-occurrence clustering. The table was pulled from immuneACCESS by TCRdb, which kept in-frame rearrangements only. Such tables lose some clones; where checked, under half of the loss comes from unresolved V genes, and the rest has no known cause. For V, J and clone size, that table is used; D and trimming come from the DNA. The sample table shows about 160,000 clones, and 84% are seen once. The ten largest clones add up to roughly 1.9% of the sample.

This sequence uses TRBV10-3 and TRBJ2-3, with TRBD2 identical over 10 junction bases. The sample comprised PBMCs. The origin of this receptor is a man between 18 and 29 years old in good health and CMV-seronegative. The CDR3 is CAIERGGSTDTQYF. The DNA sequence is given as TGTGCCATCGAGCGGGGGGGGAGCACAGATACGCAGTATTTT.